This T cell receptor (beta chain) was sequenced in a study of identifying expanded T cells in peripheral blood. Generated by immunoSEQ multiplex PCR, the TCRdb table keeps only in-frame clones and is missing some. The table shows some 120,000 clones, with about 80% occurring only once. The V and J ends lost 1 base and 5 bases respectively, with 17 bases between them. Germline V lookup: CDR1 SNHLY, CDR2 FYNNEI. There are 16 residues in the CDR3. During the collection period, no donor immune events like infections were recorded. Study conclusions and caveats: Two-week clone count variance significantly increased as total template count grew. Differentially abundant clones: 0.95 to 1.5 between replicates, about 17 at approximately 13 days, 19 at four.

For this clone: The antigen remains undetermined.

The chain joins TRBV2 to TRBJ1-1; no firm D call. The receptor's source is a person aged 18 to 69 in good health. The material sequenced was blood. This CDR3 is CASSEGAGLGSTEAFF. CDR3 bases: TGTGCCAGCAGTGAAGGGGCTGGTTTGGGTTCGACTGAAGCTTTCTTT.